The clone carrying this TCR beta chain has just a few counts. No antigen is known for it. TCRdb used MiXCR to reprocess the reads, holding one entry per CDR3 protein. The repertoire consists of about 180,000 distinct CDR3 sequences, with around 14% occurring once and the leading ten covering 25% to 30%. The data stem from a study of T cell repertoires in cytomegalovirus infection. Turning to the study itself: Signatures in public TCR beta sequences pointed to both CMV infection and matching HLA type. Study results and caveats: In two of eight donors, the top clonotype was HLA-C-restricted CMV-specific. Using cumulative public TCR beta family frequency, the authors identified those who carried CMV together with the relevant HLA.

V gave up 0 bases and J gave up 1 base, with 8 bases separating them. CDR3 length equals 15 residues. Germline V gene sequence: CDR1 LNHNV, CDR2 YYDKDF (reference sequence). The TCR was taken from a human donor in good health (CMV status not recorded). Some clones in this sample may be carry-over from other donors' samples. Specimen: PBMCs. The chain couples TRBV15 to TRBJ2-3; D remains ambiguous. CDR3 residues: CATSRDRAGTDTQYF. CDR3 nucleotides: TGTGCCACCAGCAGAGATCGCGCCGGCACAGATACGCAGTATTTT.